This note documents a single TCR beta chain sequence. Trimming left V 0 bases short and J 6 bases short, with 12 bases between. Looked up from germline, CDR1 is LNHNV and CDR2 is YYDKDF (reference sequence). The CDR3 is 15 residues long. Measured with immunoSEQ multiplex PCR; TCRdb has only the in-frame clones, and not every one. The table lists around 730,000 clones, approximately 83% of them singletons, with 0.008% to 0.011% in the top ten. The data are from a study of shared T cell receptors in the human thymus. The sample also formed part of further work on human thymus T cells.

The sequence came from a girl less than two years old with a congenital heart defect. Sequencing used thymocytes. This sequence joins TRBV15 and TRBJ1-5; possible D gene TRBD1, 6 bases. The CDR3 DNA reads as TGTGCCACCAGCAGAGATGCAGGGGAGGGTCAGCCCCAGCATTTT. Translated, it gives CATSRDAGEGQPQHF.